This is a list of T cell receptor beta chains from one sample in a study of molecular identifiers for immune sequencing clone quantification. Each CDR3 protein is one row after TCRdb ran MiXCR on the PCR reads. The data contain about 40,000 distinct CDR3 sequences, about a quarter of them singletons. What was sequenced was naive CD8+ T cells from blood, with Jurkat cell RNA spiked in. The origin of the receptors is a human donor in good health. Some libraries in this study had Jurkat cell RNA spiked in. The CDR3 runs from the conserved cysteine through the conserved F or W. The D gene is left open where the match is weak. Size tells how often a clone was seen (once, few, many) or the class of an expanded clone, and some rows leave it out.

size: many
D: NA
V: TRBV11-2
J: TRBJ2-7
CDR3: CASSLVSYEQYF
DNA: TGTGCCAGCAGTTTGGTCTCCTACGAGCAGTACTTC

size: NA
D: TRBD1
V: TRBV4-1
J: TRBJ1-5
CDR3: CASSHNTGGNPPQHF
DNA: TGCGCCAGCAGCCATAACACAGGGGGCAATCCGCCCCAGCATTTT

size: NA
D: NA
V: TRBV12-3/TRBV12-4
J: TRBJ2-5
CDR3: CASSIASGMETQYF
DNA: TGTGCCAGCAGCATAGCGTCAGGGATGGAGACCCAGTACTTC

size: medium-sized
D: TRBD1
V: TRBV15
J: TRBJ2-3
CDR3: CATSRERGQLDTDTQYF
DNA: TGTGCCACCAGCAGAGAGAGGGGGCAATTGGACACAGATACGCAGTATTTT

size: NA
D: NA
V: TRBV7-8
J: TRBJ2-1
CDR3: CASSKGLANEQFF
DNA: TGTGCCAGCTCAAAGGGGCTAGCGAATGAGCAGTTCTTC

size: few
D: NA
V: TRBV19
J: TRBJ1-5
CDR3: CASSIEGVNQPQHF
DNA: TGTGCCAGTAGTATTGAAGGGGTCAATCAGCCCCAGCATTTT

size: many
D: TRBD2
V: TRBV4-1
J: TRBJ2-5
CDR3: CASSQPTHGLAGDQETQYF
DNA: TGCGCCAGCAGCCAACCAACTCACGGACTAGCGGGAGACCAAGAGACCCAGTACTTC

size: many
D: NA
V: TRBV6-2/TRBV6-3
J: TRBJ2-3
CDR3: CASSNRDTDTQYF
DNA: TGTGCCAGCAGTAACCGGGACACAGATACGCAGTATTTT

size: once
D: NA
V: TRBV7-2
J: TRBJ1-4
CDR3: CASSSGVAGEKLFF
DNA: TGTGCCAGCAGCTCCGGGGTGGCGGGGGAGAAACTGTTTTTT

size: many
D: NA
V: TRBV6-2/TRBV6-3
J: TRBJ1-5
CDR3: CASSYRGAVGQPQHF
DNA: TGTGCCAGCAGTTATAGGGGGGCAGTAGGACAGCCCCAGCATTTT

size: many
D: NA
V: TRBV7-2
J: TRBJ2-7
CDR3: CASSLGGTADPYEQYF
DNA: TGTGCCAGCAGCTTAGGGGGGACTGCCGATCCCTACGAGCAGTACTTC

size: many
D: TRBD2
V: TRBV27
J: TRBJ2-3
CDR3: CASSSGLASTQYF
DNA: TGTGCCAGCAGTTCTGGACTAGCGAGTACGCAGTATTTT

size: many
D: NA
V: TRBV29-1
J: TRBJ2-4
CDR3: CSVVTGNIQYF
DNA: TGCAGCGTTGTTACAGGAAACATTCAGTACTTC

size: few
D: NA
V: TRBV30
J: TRBJ2-7
CDR3: CAWSRASYEQYF
DNA: TGTGCCTGGAGTCGGGCGTCCTACGAGCAGTACTTC

size: NA
D: TRBD2
V: TRBV7-9
J: TRBJ2-7
CDR3: CASSLVSVGLAIYEQYF
DNA: TGTGCCAGCAGCTTAGTTAGTGTCGGACTAGCGATCTACGAGCAGTACTTC

size: many
D: NA
V: TRBV12-3/TRBV12-4
J: TRBJ2-1
CDR3: CASRIWTPQGEEQFF
DNA: TGTGCCAGCAGAATATGGACTCCCCAGGGAGAGGAGCAGTTCTTC

size: few
D: NA
V: TRBV19
J: TRBJ2-2
CDR3: CASSPRWDSGPGELFF
DNA: TGTGCCAGTAGTCCTCGATGGGACTCGGGCCCCGGGGAGCTGTTTTTT

size: NA
D: TRBD1
V: TRBV6-2/TRBV6-3
J: TRBJ2-4
CDR3: CASSFGTDQYF
DNA: TGTGCCAGCAGTTTTGGGACAGACCAGTACTTC

size: NA
D: NA
V: TRBV6-2/TRBV6-3
J: TRBJ1-5
CDR3: CASSYSSNQPQHF
DNA: TGTGCCAGCAGTTACTCAAGTAATCAGCCCCAGCATTTT

size: many
D: NA
V: TRBV5-1
J: TRBJ2-7
CDR3: CASSLDQYHEQYF
DNA: TGCGCCAGCAGCTTGGATCAGTATCACGAGCAGTACTTC

size: many
D: NA
V: TRBV7-8
J: TRBJ1-3
CDR3: CASSFLVNSGNTIYF
DNA: TGTGCCAGCAGCTTCCTGGTTAACTCTGGAAACACCATATATTTT

size: NA
D: NA
V: TRBV20-1
J: TRBJ2-7
CDR3: CSARDQTGAHEQYF
DNA: TGCAGTGCTAGAGACCAAACGGGCGCCCACGAGCAGTACTTC

size: NA
D: TRBD2
V: TRBV4-1
J: TRBJ2-1
CDR3: CASSQEPAGGAYNEQFF
DNA: TGCGCCAGCAGCCAAGAGCCAGCGGGGGGGGCCTACAATGAGCAGTTCTTC

size: few
D: TRBD2
V: TRBV29-1
J: TRBJ2-1
CDR3: CSVEGASGVMEQFF
DNA: TGCAGCGTTGAAGGGGCTAGCGGGGTCATGGAGCAGTTCTTC

size: many
D: TRBD1
V: TRBV15
J: TRBJ2-3
CDR3: CATSRGGTGAPDTQYF
DNA: TGTGCCACCAGCAGAGGGGGGACAGGGGCACCAGATACGCAGTATTTT

size: medium-sized
D: NA
V: TRBV7-2
J: TRBJ2-7
CDR3: CASSPLSYEQYF
DNA: TGTGCCAGCAGCCCCCTCTCCTACGAGCAGTACTTC

size: many
D: NA
V: TRBV19
J: TRBJ2-1
CDR3: CASSIAQFRSYNEQFF
DNA: TGTGCCAGTAGTATCGCTCAGTTCCGCTCCTACAATGAGCAGTTCTTC

size: NA
D: NA
V: TRBV7-9
J: TRBJ2-7
CDR3: CASSLAGERCF
DNA: TGTGCCAGCAGCTTGGCCGGCGAGCGGTGCTTC

size: many
D: NA
V: TRBV28
J: TRBJ2-7
CDR3: CASSPYTGTYEQYF
DNA: TGTGCCAGCAGTCCATATACAGGAACCTACGAGCAGTACTTC

size: many
D: NA
V: TRBV4-2
J: TRBJ1-3
CDR3: CASSQDLAGYKAGNTIYF
DNA: TGTGCCAGCAGCCAAGATTTGGCAGGGTATAAGGCTGGAAACACCATATATTTT

size: many
D: NA
V: TRBV5-6
J: TRBJ1-1
CDR3: CASSLGRLEAFF
DNA: TGTGCCAGCAGCTTGGGGCGTCTTGAAGCTTTCTTT

size: many
D: TRBD2
V: TRBV6-5
J: TRBJ2-7
CDR3: CASSYGTSGYEQYF
DNA: TGTGCCAGCAGTTACGGGACTAGCGGCTACGAGCAGTACTTC

size: many
D: NA
V: TRBV7-9
J: TRBJ2-5
CDR3: CASSLVQNLDQETQYF
DNA: TGTGCCAGCAGCTTAGTACAGAACCTAGACCAAGAGACCCAGTACTTC

size: many
D: NA
V: TRBV6-2/TRBV6-3
J: TRBJ2-2
CDR3: CASSHLDGESGELFF
DNA: TGTGCCAGCAGTCACCTTGATGGGGAGAGCGGGGAGCTGTTTTTT

size: NA
D: NA
V: TRBV15
J: TRBJ2-7
CDR3: CATSRELTPWAELYF
DNA: TGTGCCACCAGCAGAGAGCTAACACCCTGGGCCGAGCTGTACTTC

size: many
D: NA
V: TRBV27
J: TRBJ2-3
CDR3: CASSRTGLRDTQYF
DNA: TGTGCCAGCAGCCGAACAGGGCTTCGAGATACGCAGTATTTT

size: many
D: TRBD1
V: TRBV20-1
J: TRBJ2-3
CDR3: CSAYPDRGPGDTQYF
DNA: TGCAGTGCTTACCCGGACAGGGGGCCGGGAGATACGCAGTATTTT

size: many
D: NA
V: TRBV11-2
J: TRBJ2-1
CDR3: CATVGAHEQFF
DNA: TGTGCCACAGTCGGGGCCCATGAGCAGTTCTTC

size: NA
D: NA
V: TRBV7-9
J: TRBJ2-7
CDR3: CASSSLAGAYEQYF
DNA: TGTGCCAGCAGCTCCCTTGCTGGCGCCTACGAGCAGTACTTC

size: NA
D: NA
V: TRBV7-2
J: TRBJ2-3
CDR3: CASSRAHPDTPYF
DNA: TGTGCCAGCAGTCGCGCCCACCCAGATACGCCGTATTTT

size: NA
D: TRBD1
V: TRBV4-1
J: TRBJ1-2
CDR3: CASSQESPGGGFQGYTF
DNA: TGCGCCAGCAGCCAAGAGTCTCCAGGGGGCGGTTTTCAAGGCTACACCTTC

size: few
D: NA
V: TRBV24-1
J: TRBJ2-5
CDR3: CATSDPPRDDQETQYF
DNA: TGTGCCACCAGTGATCCGCCTCGGGACGATCAAGAGACCCAGTACTTC

size: many
D: TRBD1
V: TRBV5-6
J: TRBJ1-5
CDR3: CASSLGQGLQPQHF
DNA: TGTGCCAGCAGCCTAGGACAGGGTCTGCAGCCCCAGCATTTT

size: once
D: NA
V: TRBV20-1
J: TRBJ2-3
CDR3: CSAPSEGGGEWSLADTQYF
DNA: TGCAGTGCTCCCAGTGAGGGGGGTGGGGAGTGGTCTCTCGCAGATACGCAGTATTTT

size: many
D: TRBD2
V: TRBV27
J: TRBJ2-1
CDR3: CASGPWREGTYNEQFF
DNA: TGTGCCAGCGGGCCCTGGCGGGAGGGAACCTACAATGAGCAGTTCTTC

size: few
D: NA
V: TRBV13
J: TRBJ2-3
CDR3: CASSIEGGSTDTQYF
DNA: TGTGCCAGCAGCATCGAGGGGGGAAGCACAGATACGCAGTATTTT

size: many
D: NA
V: TRBV20-1
J: TRBJ2-3
CDR3: CSARDIRLETLYDTQYF
DNA: TGCAGTGCTAGAGATATCCGGCTAGAAACACTTTATGATACGCAGTATTTT

size: many
D: TRBD2
V: TRBV28
J: TRBJ2-3
CDR3: CASSLYPAGSTDTQYF
DNA: TGTGCCAGCAGTTTATATCCAGCGGGAAGCACAGATACGCAGTATTTT

size: many
D: TRBD2
V: TRBV6-5
J: TRBJ2-1
CDR3: CASSPGLAGEQFF
DNA: TGTGCCAGCAGCCCGGGACTAGCGGGTGAGCAGTTCTTC

size: many
D: NA
V: TRBV6-5
J: TRBJ2-7
CDR3: CASKTGYEQYF
DNA: TGTGCCAGCAAGACAGGCTACGAGCAGTACTTC

size: many
D: TRBD2
V: TRBV19
J: TRBJ2-3
CDR3: CASSIVDSGATRDTQYF
DNA: TGTGCCAGTAGTATTGTCGATAGCGGGGCGACACGAGATACGCAGTATTTT

size: many
D: NA
V: TRBV5-1
J: TRBJ2-3
CDR3: CASSLGEWYSSTDTQYF
DNA: TGCGCCAGCAGCTTGGGGGAGTGGTATAGTAGCACAGATACGCAGTATTTT

size: many
D: TRBD2
V: TRBV7-8
J: TRBJ2-1
CDR3: CASSPLAGLFDEQFF
DNA: TGTGCCAGCAGCCCCCTAGCGGGTTTGTTCGATGAGCAGTTCTTC

size: NA
D: NA
V: TRBV20-1
J: TRBJ2-1
CDR3: CSALGVYNERFF
DNA: TGCAGTGCTTTAGGGGTCTACAATGAGCGGTTCTTC

size: medium-sized
D: NA
V: TRBV29-1
J: TRBJ2-3
CDR3: CSVGGGSVDTQYF
DNA: TGCAGCGTTGGAGGGGGGTCAGTAGATACGCAGTATTTT